The rows below give T cell receptor beta chains drawn from one sample of a study of shared clonotypes between healthy human individuals. Method: immunoSEQ multiplex PCR; TCRdb's copy keeps in-frame clones and lacks some. The top ten hold about 1.1% of the sample, which has about 2 million clones, just under 95% seen once. Material: naive CD8+ T cells sorted from blood. The receptors shown here come from a young man in good health. Each CDR3 is given with its conserved first and last residue. Fields, in order: J gene, D gene, V gene, clone size, CDR3 DNA, CDR3 protein. The D gene is left open where the match is weak. Size tells how often a clone was seen (once, few, many) or the class of an expanded clone, and some rows leave it out.

j_call: TRBJ2-1; d_call: NA; v_call: TRBV27; clone_size: NA; cdr3_nt: TGTGCCAGCAGTTTATCGAGTACTTACAATGAGCAGTTCTTC; cdr3_aa: CASSLSSTYNEQFF
j_call: TRBJ1-1; d_call: NA; v_call: TRBV27; clone_size: NA; cdr3_nt: TGTGCCAGCAGTTACGGACTTGAGAACACTGAAGCTTTCTTT; cdr3_aa: CASSYGLENTEAFF
j_call: TRBJ2-1; d_call: NA; v_call: TRBV7-8; clone_size: NA; cdr3_nt: TGTGCCAGCAGCTTATACGGGTTAGATGAGCAGTTCTTC; cdr3_aa: CASSLYGLDEQFF
j_call: TRBJ2-5; d_call: NA; v_call: TRBV6-5; clone_size: NA; cdr3_nt: TGTGCCACCAATGGGGGGGGCCGAGAGACCCAGTACTTC; cdr3_aa: CATNGGGRETQYF
j_call: TRBJ2-2; d_call: NA; v_call: TRBV27; clone_size: NA; cdr3_nt: TGTGCCAGCAGTACCTCCCTCGGACTTCTCACCGGGGAGCTGTTTTTT; cdr3_aa: CASSTSLGLLTGELFF
j_call: TRBJ1-1; d_call: NA; v_call: TRBV15; clone_size: once; cdr3_nt: TGTGCCACCAACGAGGACAGTTTGAACACTGAAGCTTTCTTT; cdr3_aa: CATNEDSLNTEAFF
j_call: TRBJ2-7; d_call: NA; v_call: TRBV6-5; clone_size: NA; cdr3_nt: TGTGCCAGCAGTTATGAGACAGGTCCCTACGAGCAGTACTTC; cdr3_aa: CASSYETGPYEQYF
j_call: TRBJ1-1; d_call: NA; v_call: TRBV9; clone_size: once; cdr3_nt: TGTGCCAGCAGCTTGAAGGGGGACCAGAACACTGAAGCTTTCTTT; cdr3_aa: CASSLKGDQNTEAFF
j_call: TRBJ1-1; d_call: TRBD1; v_call: TRBV7-9; clone_size: once; cdr3_nt: TGTGCCAGCAGCGAACAGGGGGTTGGGGCTTTCTTT; cdr3_aa: CASSEQGVGAFF
j_call: TRBJ2-1; d_call: NA; v_call: TRBV7-9; clone_size: NA; cdr3_nt: TGTGCCAGCAGCTTACAGGGGGGTCCCATGGATGAGCAGTTCTTC; cdr3_aa: CASSLQGGPMDEQFF
j_call: TRBJ1-1; d_call: NA; v_call: TRBV6-6; clone_size: NA; cdr3_nt: TGTGCCAGCAGGAAAGGGGAGATCCCTGAAGCTTTCTTT; cdr3_aa: CASRKGEIPEAFF
j_call: TRBJ1-1; d_call: NA; v_call: TRBV25-1; clone_size: few; cdr3_nt: TGTGCCACTCAGGGACGGACGAACACTGAAGCTTTCTTT; cdr3_aa: CATQGRTNTEAFF
j_call: TRBJ2-7; d_call: NA; v_call: TRBV21-1; clone_size: NA; cdr3_nt: TGTGCCAGCAGCCCGTGGTGGAGCTCCTACGAGCAGTACTTC; cdr3_aa: CASSPWWSSYEQYF
j_call: TRBJ2-7; d_call: NA; v_call: TRBV30; clone_size: once; cdr3_nt: TGTGCCTGGAGTGCCGGGGGAGAGTACGAGCAGTACTTC; cdr3_aa: CAWSAGGEYEQYF
j_call: TRBJ2-7; d_call: TRBD1; v_call: TRBV4-1; clone_size: NA; cdr3_nt: TGCGCCAGCAGCCCAGGGGACAGTCGCGAGCAGTACTTC; cdr3_aa: CASSPGDSREQYF
j_call: TRBJ1-6; d_call: NA; v_call: TRBV13; clone_size: NA; cdr3_nt: TGTGCCAGCAGTCTTACAGCAGGGGCAGTCTATAATTCACCCCTCCACTTT; cdr3_aa: CASSLTAGAVYNSPLHF
j_call: TRBJ2-7; d_call: NA; v_call: TRBV4-2; clone_size: NA; cdr3_nt: TGTGCCAGCAGCTTAGCTGGGACTGGCAACTACGAGCAGTACTTC; cdr3_aa: CASSLAGTGNYEQYF
j_call: TRBJ2-7; d_call: NA; v_call: TRBV9; clone_size: once; cdr3_nt: TGTGCCAGCAGCCCAAGTCCGGACCTCTACGAGCAGTACTTC; cdr3_aa: CASSPSPDLYEQYF
j_call: TRBJ1-2; d_call: TRBD1; v_call: TRBV4-3; clone_size: NA; cdr3_nt: TGCGCCAGCAGCCAAGATCGAGGGGGCCGGAACTATGGCTACACCTTC; cdr3_aa: CASSQDRGGRNYGYTF
j_call: TRBJ2-5; d_call: NA; v_call: TRBV5-1; clone_size: NA; cdr3_nt: TGCGCCAGCAGCTCGACCTCTTTACGGAGAGGGGACGAAGAGACCCAGTACTTC; cdr3_aa: CASSSTSLRRGDEETQYF
j_call: TRBJ2-3; d_call: NA; v_call: TRBV18; clone_size: NA; cdr3_nt: TGTGCCAGCTCACCAACGAGCACTCCTAGCACAGATACGCAGTATTTT; cdr3_aa: CASSPTSTPSTDTQYF
j_call: TRBJ2-3; d_call: NA; v_call: TRBV4-3; clone_size: NA; cdr3_nt: TGCGCCAGCAGCCAAGATAGGAGGGGGCCCACAGATACGCAGTATTTT; cdr3_aa: CASSQDRRGPTDTQYF
j_call: TRBJ2-5; d_call: TRBD2; v_call: TRBV5-4; clone_size: NA; cdr3_nt: TGTGCCAGCAGTTGGACTAGCGGCCAAGAGACCCAGTACTTC; cdr3_aa: CASSWTSGQETQYF
j_call: TRBJ1-5; d_call: NA; v_call: TRBV27; clone_size: once; cdr3_nt: TGTGCCAGCAGTTTAGGGGGGGGAGGTCAGCCCCAGCATTTT; cdr3_aa: CASSLGGGGQPQHF
j_call: TRBJ1-2; d_call: TRBD1; v_call: TRBV4-1; clone_size: NA; cdr3_nt: TGCGCCAGCAGCCAGGAGGACAGGGTTAATGGCTACACCTTC; cdr3_aa: CASSQEDRVNGYTF
j_call: TRBJ2-5; d_call: NA; v_call: TRBV27; clone_size: once; cdr3_nt: TGTGCCAGCAGTTTTGGGTTGGGTTCAGGGGAGACCCAGTACTTC; cdr3_aa: CASSFGLGSGETQYF
j_call: TRBJ2-1; d_call: NA; v_call: TRBV2; clone_size: NA; cdr3_nt: TGTGCCAGCAGGAAGACGGAGGTGAATGAGCAGTTCTTC; cdr3_aa: CASRKTEVNEQFF
j_call: TRBJ2-5; d_call: TRBD2; v_call: TRBV7-2; clone_size: NA; cdr3_nt: TGTGCCAGCAGCGTAGGACTAGCGGGGGTGTTGGAGGCCCAGTACTTC; cdr3_aa: CASSVGLAGVLEAQYF
j_call: TRBJ1-4; d_call: TRBD1; v_call: TRBV28; clone_size: NA; cdr3_nt: TGTGCCAGCAGCACAGGGGAGTCCAGAGATAATGAAAAACTGTTTTTT; cdr3_aa: CASSTGESRDNEKLFF
j_call: TRBJ2-7; d_call: NA; v_call: TRBV5-6; clone_size: once; cdr3_nt: TGTGCCAGCAGCTTATACAGAGATCAGTCCGAGCAGTACTTC; cdr3_aa: CASSLYRDQSEQYF
j_call: TRBJ2-1; d_call: TRBD2; v_call: TRBV28; clone_size: NA; cdr3_nt: TGTGCCAGCAGTTTATTCGGGCTAGCGGGGGGCCACGATCTCAATGAGCAGTTCTTC; cdr3_aa: CASSLFGLAGGHDLNEQFF
j_call: TRBJ2-7; d_call: NA; v_call: TRBV11-2; clone_size: NA; cdr3_nt: TGTGCCAGCAGCTTAGTCCTTGGCAGGGTTGGGATCTACGAGCAGTACTTC; cdr3_aa: CASSLVLGRVGIYEQYF